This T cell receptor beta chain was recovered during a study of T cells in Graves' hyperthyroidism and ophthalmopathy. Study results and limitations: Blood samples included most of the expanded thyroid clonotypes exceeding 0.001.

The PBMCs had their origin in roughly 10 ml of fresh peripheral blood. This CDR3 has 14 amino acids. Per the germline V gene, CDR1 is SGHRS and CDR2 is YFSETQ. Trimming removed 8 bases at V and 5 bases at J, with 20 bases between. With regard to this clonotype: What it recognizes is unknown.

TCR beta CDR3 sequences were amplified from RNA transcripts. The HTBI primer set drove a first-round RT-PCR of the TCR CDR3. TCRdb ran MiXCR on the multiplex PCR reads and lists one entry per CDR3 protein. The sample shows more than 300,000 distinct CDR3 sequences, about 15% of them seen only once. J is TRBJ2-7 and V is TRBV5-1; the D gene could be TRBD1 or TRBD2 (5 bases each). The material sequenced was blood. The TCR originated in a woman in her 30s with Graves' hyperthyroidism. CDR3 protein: CASRAGATSDEQYF. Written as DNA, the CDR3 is TGCGCCAGTAGAGCCGGGGCTACAAGCGACGAGCAGTACTTC.